Listed below are T cell receptor beta chains from one sample, sequenced in a study of blood T cell repertoires in COVID-19. Here immunoSEQ multiplex PCR was the method, and the copy in TCRdb shows in-frame clones only, minus some. The profile shows about 210,000 clones, approximately 90% of them singletons. Sequenced input: peripheral blood. These TCRs come from a man aged 55 to 70 who had recovered from COVID-19. The CDR3 runs from the conserved cysteine through the conserved F or W. A D gene is named only where the DNA matches it firmly. A row's size may be missing; if present it is once, few, many or a size class.

CDR3 DNA: TGTGCCAGCAGCGGGACAGGGGATGGAAACACCATATATTTT
CDR3 protein: CASSGTGDGNTIYF
V gene: TRBV9
clone size: once
D gene: TRBD1
J gene: TRBJ1-3

CDR3 DNA: TGCGCCAGCAGCGGGACTCCTTCTTTGGAGACCCAGTACTTC
CDR3 protein: CASSGTPSLETQYF
V gene: TRBV5-1
clone size: .
D gene: .
J gene: TRBJ2-5

CDR3 DNA: TGCGCCAGCAGCCTAGCCCCGGGACAGGGTACCGAGCAGTACTTC
CDR3 protein: CASSLAPGQGTEQYF
V gene: TRBV5-1
clone size: .
D gene: TRBD1
J gene: TRBJ2-7

CDR3 DNA: TGTGCCATCAGTGAGTCCCCCAAGGGACAGTTTCCCTACGAGCAGTACTTC
CDR3 protein: CAISESPKGQFPYEQYF
V gene: TRBV10-3
clone size: .
D gene: TRBD1
J gene: TRBJ2-7

CDR3 DNA: TGTGCCAGTAGTACCCTCCCTCCGCGGGGCATATACAATGAGCAGTTCTTC
CDR3 protein: CASSTLPPRGIYNEQFF
V gene: TRBV19
clone size: once
D gene: .
J gene: TRBJ2-1

CDR3 DNA: TGTGCCACCAGTGATCCCGCGCTGAAGACCCAGTACTTC
CDR3 protein: CATSDPALKTQYF
V gene: TRBV24-1
clone size: .
D gene: .
J gene: TRBJ2-5

CDR3 DNA: TGTGCCAGCAGTGACCCCGGGAGCTACACTGAAGCTTTCTTT
CDR3 protein: CASSDPGSYTEAFF
V gene: TRBV6-1
clone size: .
D gene: .
J gene: TRBJ1-1

CDR3 DNA: TGCGCCAGCAGCCAAGAGACAGGGGGCAGAGAGACCCAGTACTTC
CDR3 protein: CASSQETGGRETQYF
V gene: TRBV4-1
clone size: few
D gene: TRBD1
J gene: TRBJ2-5

CDR3 DNA: TGTGCCAGCATCTCAGCGGGGGGAACTAATGAAAAACTGTTTTTT
CDR3 protein: CASISAGGTNEKLFF
V gene: TRBV2
clone size: .
D gene: .
J gene: TRBJ1-4

CDR3 DNA: TGTGCCACCAGTGAAAGGGGGGGAACAGATACGCAGTATTTT
CDR3 protein: CATSERGGTDTQYF
V gene: TRBV24-1
clone size: .
D gene: .
J gene: TRBJ2-3

CDR3 DNA: TGTGCCAGCAGCGGTAGCTCTGGGGCCAACGTCCTGACTTTC
CDR3 protein: CASSGSSGANVLTF
V gene: TRBV9
clone size: .
D gene: .
J gene: TRBJ2-6

CDR3 DNA: TGCGCCAGCAGCTTGGCCGGGACAGGGGGAATCAGCTATGGCTACACCTTC
CDR3 protein: CASSLAGTGGISYGYTF
V gene: TRBV5-1
clone size: .
D gene: TRBD1
J gene: TRBJ1-2

CDR3 DNA: TGCGCCAGCAGCTCTTCGGACACTGAAGCTTTCTTT
CDR3 protein: CASSSSDTEAFF
V gene: TRBV5-1
clone size: .
D gene: .
J gene: TRBJ1-1

CDR3 DNA: TGTGCCAGCAGTGAAGCGCTGGCAGGGATGTTGAGGCCCCAGCATTTT
CDR3 protein: CASSEALAGMLRPQHF
V gene: TRBV6-1
clone size: once
D gene: .
J gene: TRBJ1-5

CDR3 DNA: TGCGCCAGCAGCTTTACTGGCGGGGGGGCCCCAGATACGCAGTATTTT
CDR3 protein: CASSFTGGGAPDTQYF
V gene: TRBV5-1
clone size: .
D gene: TRBD2
J gene: TRBJ2-3

CDR3 DNA: TGTGCCAGCAGTTTAACAGGCCCGAACACTGAAGCTTTCTTT
CDR3 protein: CASSLTGPNTEAFF
V gene: TRBV28
clone size: .
D gene: .
J gene: TRBJ1-1

CDR3 DNA: TGTGCCAGCATGACTCGGGGATGGGGCTACGAGCAGTACTTC
CDR3 protein: CASMTRGWGYEQYF
V gene: TRBV7-9
clone size: .
D gene: .
J gene: TRBJ2-7

CDR3 DNA: TGCGCCAGCAGCGGGGGGCCGGGACAGGGCCAGGGCCAGGGAGAGACCCAGTACTTC
CDR3 protein: CASSGGPGQGQGQGETQYF
V gene: TRBV5-1
clone size: .
D gene: TRBD1
J gene: TRBJ2-5

CDR3 DNA: TGTGCCAGCAGTCTCGACAGGGTGAATGAAAAACTGTTTTTT
CDR3 protein: CASSLDRVNEKLFF
V gene: TRBV4-2
clone size: .
D gene: TRBD1
J gene: TRBJ1-4

CDR3 DNA: TGTGCCAGCATGCGGACAGGGGCGGCCGGGGAGCTGTTTTTT
CDR3 protein: CASMRTGAAGELFF
V gene: TRBV6-1
clone size: .
D gene: TRBD1
J gene: TRBJ2-2

CDR3 DNA: TGTGCCAGCAGTGCATACAGGGAAACCATTGAAGCTTTCTTT
CDR3 protein: CASSAYRETIEAFF
V gene: TRBV27
clone size: .
D gene: .
J gene: TRBJ1-1

CDR3 DNA: TGTGCCAGCAGCTTGGGACAGGAGCTACCAGAAAAACTGTTTTTT
CDR3 protein: CASSLGQELPEKLFF
V gene: TRBV7-6
clone size: few
D gene: TRBD1
J gene: TRBJ1-4

CDR3 DNA: TGTGCCAGCAGTGACCCGGGACAGGGTGCCGATACGCAGTATTTT
CDR3 protein: CASSDPGQGADTQYF
V gene: TRBV6-4
clone size: .
D gene: TRBD1
J gene: TRBJ2-3

CDR3 DNA: TGTGCCTGGAGTGTGGGGACAGGGTTGAGAAATCAGCCCCAGCATTTT
CDR3 protein: CAWSVGTGLRNQPQHF
V gene: TRBV30
clone size: .
D gene: TRBD1
J gene: TRBJ1-5

CDR3 DNA: TGTGCCAGCAGCCAAGAAGACGGGACAGGTTTGTCACCCCTCCACTTT
CDR3 protein: CASSQEDGTGLSPLHF
V gene: TRBV3-1/TRBV3-2
clone size: .
D gene: TRBD1
J gene: TRBJ1-6

CDR3 DNA: TGCGCCAGCAGCTTACCGGGACAGGGGGACTATGGCTACACCTTC
CDR3 protein: CASSLPGQGDYGYTF
V gene: TRBV5-1
clone size: .
D gene: TRBD1
J gene: TRBJ1-2

CDR3 DNA: TGCGCCAGCAGCTTGGGGGACAGCGAGTACTATGGCTACACCTTC
CDR3 protein: CASSLGDSEYYGYTF
V gene: TRBV5-1
clone size: .
D gene: TRBD1
J gene: TRBJ1-2

CDR3 DNA: TGTGCCAGCAGCCTTTGGGGACTAGCGGAAAACATTCAGTACTTC
CDR3 protein: CASSLWGLAENIQYF
V gene: TRBV7-9
clone size: .
D gene: TRBD2
J gene: TRBJ2-4

CDR3 DNA: TGTGCCAGCAGTTTAGGCTCAATGAGGGAGACCCAGTACTTC
CDR3 protein: CASSLGSMRETQYF
V gene: TRBV28
clone size: .
D gene: .
J gene: TRBJ2-5

CDR3 DNA: TGTGCCAGCAGCCAAGGACAGGGGATTTATGGCTACACCTTC
CDR3 protein: CASSQGQGIYGYTF
V gene: TRBV7-2
clone size: .
D gene: TRBD1
J gene: TRBJ1-2

CDR3 DNA: TGCGCCAGCAGTCCAACAGGGTTTGGGACTGAAGCTTTCTTT
CDR3 protein: CASSPTGFGTEAFF
V gene: TRBV5-1
clone size: .
D gene: .
J gene: TRBJ1-1

CDR3 DNA: TGTGCCTGGAAACCCTCAGGACAGGGTACAACTGAAGCTTTCTTT
CDR3 protein: CAWKPSGQGTTEAFF
V gene: TRBV30
clone size: .
D gene: TRBD1
J gene: TRBJ1-1

CDR3 DNA: TGTGCCATCAGTGAGTCCAGTACGTGGTACAATGAGCAGTTCTTC
CDR3 protein: CAISESSTWYNEQFF
V gene: TRBV10-3
clone size: .
D gene: .
J gene: TRBJ2-1

CDR3 DNA: TGTGCCAGCAGATTACAGCCTTCGGGGGTAAAACTGTTTTTT
CDR3 protein: CASRLQPSGVKLFF
V gene: TRBV2
clone size: .
D gene: .
J gene: TRBJ1-4

CDR3 DNA: TGTGCCAGTAGTATAGGTTTGAATGGACTAGTCGGCATTCGGGATACGCAGTATTTT
CDR3 protein: CASSIGLNGLVGIRDTQYF
V gene: TRBV19
clone size: .
D gene: TRBD2
J gene: TRBJ2-3

CDR3 DNA: TGTGCCTGGAGGATCGAGGGGCTAGCGGGGGCCAATGCCGGGCAGTTCTTC
CDR3 protein: CAWRIEGLAGANAGQFF
V gene: TRBV30
clone size: .
D gene: TRBD2
J gene: TRBJ2-1

CDR3 DNA: TGTGCCAGCCGATCTACCGGGACGGGAGGACGTACGCAGTATTTT
CDR3 protein: CASRSTGTGGRTQYF
V gene: TRBV27
clone size: .
D gene: TRBD2
J gene: TRBJ2-3

CDR3 DNA: TGTGCCAGCTCACCACGGGGCCCCGGGACAGGGGGGAAGGTCACTGAAGCTTTCTTT
CDR3 protein: CASSPRGPGTGGKVTEAFF
V gene: TRBV18
clone size: .
D gene: TRBD1
J gene: TRBJ1-1

CDR3 DNA: TGTGCCAGCAGCTTAACGGGGCTTGGGGACACTGAAGCTTTCTTT
CDR3 protein: CASSLTGLGDTEAFF
V gene: TRBV7-3
clone size: .
D gene: .
J gene: TRBJ1-1

CDR3 DNA: TGTGCCAGCAGCCCAGGGGGAAACACTGAAGCTTTCTTT
CDR3 protein: CASSPGGNTEAFF
V gene: TRBV7-6
clone size: .
D gene: TRBD1
J gene: TRBJ1-1